This T cell receptor beta chain is from a study of blood T cell repertoires in COVID-19. Study as a whole: The United States, Italy and Spain supplied acute and convalescent COVID-19 samples.

Data came from immunoSEQ multiplex PCR; TCRdb stores just in-frame clones and leaves some out. The repertoire includes approximately 280,000 clones, 85% of them detected once, and 5% to 6.5% sits in the top ten. CDR1 is MRHNA and CDR2 is SNTAGT in the germline V gene. The V segment lost 4 bases and the J segment 9 bases; nucleotides outside the gene matches: 6. The CDR3 is made up of 13 amino acids. The chain uses TRBV6-4 and TRBJ2-1, with 7 bases that match TRBD2. The source of this sequence is a man aged 45 to 65 with active or convalescent COVID-19. Sample: peripheral blood. CDR3 coding DNA: TGTGCCAGCAGTGGAGGCGGGAGCCCTGAGCAGTTCTTC. Its protein product is CASSGGGSPEQFF.